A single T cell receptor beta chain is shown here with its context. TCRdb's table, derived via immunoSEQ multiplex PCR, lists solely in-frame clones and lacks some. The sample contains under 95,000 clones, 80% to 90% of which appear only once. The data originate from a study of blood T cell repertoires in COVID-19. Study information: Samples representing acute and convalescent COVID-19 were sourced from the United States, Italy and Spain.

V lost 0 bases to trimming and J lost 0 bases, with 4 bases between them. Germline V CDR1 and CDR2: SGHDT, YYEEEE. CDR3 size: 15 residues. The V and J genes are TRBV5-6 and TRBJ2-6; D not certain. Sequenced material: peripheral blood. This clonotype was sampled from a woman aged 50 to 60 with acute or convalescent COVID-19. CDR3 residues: CASSLAGSGANVLTF. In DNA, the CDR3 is TGTGCCAGCAGCTTGGCCGGCTCTGGGGCCAACGTCCTGACTTTC. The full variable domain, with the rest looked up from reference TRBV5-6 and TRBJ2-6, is DAGVTQSPTHLIKTRGQQVTLRCSPKSGHDTVSWYQQALGQGPQFIFQYYEEEERQRGNFPDRFSGHQFPNYSSELNVNALLLGDSALYLCASSLAGSGANVLTFGAGSRLTVL.